The present TCR beta chain was sequenced within a study of blood T cell repertoires in COVID-19. Study-level information: Samples taken during acute and convalescent COVID-19 were collected in the United States, Italy and Spain. PBMCs, B-cell-depleted T cells, or T cells were the source of the cDNA or gDNA that made up the material.

Trimming left V 3 bases short and J 10 bases short, with 16 bases between. Germline V gene data show CDR1 as DFQATT and CDR2 as SNEGSKA (reference sequence). This CDR3 has 14 amino acids. Authors' processing steps: Reference gene primer amplification in the assay estimated nucleated cell counts. Data came from immunoSEQ multiplex PCR; TCRdb stores just in-frame clones and leaves some out. V, J and clone size are those of that table, while D and trimming were read from the DNA. The sample consists of 250,000 to 350,000 clones, 75% to 90% of them appearing once. The chain uses TRBV20-1 and TRBJ1-6; maybe TRBD1 (6 bases). The source of this sequence is a woman aged 25-40 years with active or convalescent COVID-19. The sequenced material came from peripheral blood. The CDR3 region is CSASPTQGNSPLHF. The CDR3 region has the DNA TGCAGTGCTAGTCCCACGCAGGGGAACTCACCCCTCCACTTT.